The TCR beta chain described here comes from a study of Tregs in tolerant kidney transplant recipients. Turning to the study itself: Mixed chimerism was transient after nonmyeloablative marrow transplants from related graft donors.

Unstimulated regulatory T cells (CD4+CD25+CD127-), CD4+CD25- non-regulatory cells, CD4 and CD8 cells were FACS-sorted from thawed PBMCs. Germline loops: CDR1 SEHNR, CDR2 FQNEAQ (reference sequence). V shed 6 bases, J shed 2 bases, and the junction held 5 bases outside the gene matches. This CDR3 is built from 14 residues. Generated by immunoSEQ multiplex PCR, the TCRdb table keeps only in-frame clones and is missing some. The top ten hold about 0.3% of the sample, which has roughly 80,000 clones, under 95% seen once. Regarding this clone: Its antigen is undetermined.

Notes on the study in general: Expanding Tregs on activated donor B cells appeared to best identify donor-specific TCRbeta clones. Validation in larger populations is needed because few patients were studied.

This receptor was obtained from a human donor who received a combined kidney and bone marrow transplant. The sample in question was Tregs from blood, obtained before the transplant. This chain uses TRBV7-9 with TRBJ2-7, with 9 bases matching TRBD1. CDR3 residues: CASRGGQGPYEQYF. CDR3 coding DNA: TGTGCCAGCAGGGGGGGACAGGGCCCCTACGAGCAGTACTTC.